This T cell receptor beta chain was sequenced during a study of control samples from healthy donors and cancer patients. The ends lost 3 bases at V and 4 bases at J; junction bases unmatched: 8. In germline, CDR1 is DFQATT, CDR2 SNEGSKA (reference sequence). The CDR3 has 15 amino acids. TCRdb's copy holds only in-frame clones and misses some; the assay was immunoSEQ multiplex PCR. The sample contains around 200,000 clones, roughly 94% of which appear only once. Sequenced input: blood. This receptor was taken from a man over 45 in good health. The J gene is TRBJ2-3, the V gene TRBV20-1; 9 nucleotides match TRBD1. CDR3 amino acids: CSASEGQGRADTQYF. The CDR3, as DNA: TGCAGTGCTAGTGAGGGACAGGGTAGAGCAGATACGCAGTATTTT.